This T cell receptor beta chain was retrieved from a study of CD8 T cells in ankylosing spondylitis. Study-level points and caveats: Previous work reported some of these motif variants in the synovial fluid and blood of reactive arthritis. Seemingly distinctive of ankylosing spondylitis blood was a TCR beta motif formed by eight highly homologous variants.

Quantitative molecular-barcoded 5'-RACE generated the TCR beta libraries. TCRdb re-derived calls from the 5' RACE reads in MiXCR, one entry per CDR3 protein. The sample shows about 240,000 distinct CDR3 sequences, approximately 9% of them seen only once. In this sample, this clonotype turned up many times. Its antigen is currently unknown. V was shortened by 4 bases and J by 13 bases, with 28 bases between the two germline ends. This CDR3 contains 16 residues. The V gene's germline CDR1 is LGHNA and CDR2 YNFKEQ. Specimen: blood, either unsorted or a sorted T cell fraction (not recorded which). The clonotype was recovered from a male donor with ankylosing spondylitis or in good health (not recorded which). The chain employs TRBV4-2 and TRBJ1-2, with D possibly being TRBD1 (6 bases). CDR3 protein: CASSLYPWLRDKGITF. CDR3 bases: TGTGCCAGCAGCCTATATCCGTGGTTACGGGACAAAGGCATCACCTTC.